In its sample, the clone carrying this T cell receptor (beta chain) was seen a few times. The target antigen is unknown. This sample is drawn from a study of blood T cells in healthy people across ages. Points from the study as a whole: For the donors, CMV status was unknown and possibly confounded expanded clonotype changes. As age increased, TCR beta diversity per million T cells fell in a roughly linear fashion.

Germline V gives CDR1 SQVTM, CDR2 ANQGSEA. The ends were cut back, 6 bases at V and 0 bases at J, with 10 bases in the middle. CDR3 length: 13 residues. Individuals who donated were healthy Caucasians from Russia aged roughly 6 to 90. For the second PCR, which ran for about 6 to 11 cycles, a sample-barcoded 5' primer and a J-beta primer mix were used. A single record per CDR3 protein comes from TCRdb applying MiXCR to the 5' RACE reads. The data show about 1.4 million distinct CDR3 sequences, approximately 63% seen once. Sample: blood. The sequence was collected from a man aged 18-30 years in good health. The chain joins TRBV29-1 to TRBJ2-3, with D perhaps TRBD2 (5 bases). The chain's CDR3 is CSVLAASTDTQYF. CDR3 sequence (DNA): TGCAGCGTCCTAGCTGCTAGCACAGATACGCAGTATTTT.